This T cell receptor beta chain was observed in a study of T cells after yellow fever vaccination. Study results and caveats: The appearance of a small share of clonotypes in both CD4 and CD8 compartments was observed.

This clonotype occurred a few times. Its antigen is not identified. The CDR3 contains 14 residues. V was cut by 5 bases and J by 0 bases, with 11 bases left in between. TCRdb recomputed calls from the 5' RACE reads with MiXCR, one row per CDR3 protein. The table lists 300,000 or so distinct CDR3 sequences, over 10% of them singletons, with around 0.49% in the top ten. The source was CD4+ T cells sorted from PBMCs, collected 45 days after the yellow fever booster vaccination. This sequence originates from a man aged 25 to 45 who received the YFV17D yellow fever vaccine. The chain employs TRBV12-3 or TRBV12-4 and TRBJ2-7, with D tentatively TRBD2 (6 bases). In nucleotides, the CDR3 is TGTGCCAGCAGTCCTCAGCGGGTCTCCTACGAGCAGTACTTC. It translates to CASSPQRVSYEQYF.